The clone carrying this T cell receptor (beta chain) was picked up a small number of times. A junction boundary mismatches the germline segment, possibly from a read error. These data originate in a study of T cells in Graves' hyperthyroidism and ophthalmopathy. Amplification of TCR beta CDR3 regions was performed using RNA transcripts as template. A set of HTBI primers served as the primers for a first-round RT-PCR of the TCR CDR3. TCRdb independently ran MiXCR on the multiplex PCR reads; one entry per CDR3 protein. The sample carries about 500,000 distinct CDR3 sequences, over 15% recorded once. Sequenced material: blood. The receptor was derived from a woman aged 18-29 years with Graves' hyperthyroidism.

The CDR3 nucleotides are TGTACCAGCAGGGGGACTAGCGGGAGTCACATTCAGTACTTC. This translates into CTSRGTSGSHIQYF. The chain recombines TRBV12-3 or TRBV12-4 with TRBJ2-4, with 14 bases identical to TRBD2. This CDR3 has 14 residues.